This is a list of T cell receptor beta chains from one sample in a study of shared clonotypes between healthy human individuals. Clones were read by immunoSEQ multiplex PCR, and TCRdb kept only the in-frame ones, dropping some. The sample has roughly 1,800,000 clones, about 95% seen once; the top ten hold under 1.5%. Sequenced sample: naive CD8+ T cells sorted from blood. Every receptor here comes from a man aged 18 to 35 in good health. Each CDR3 is given with its conserved first and last residue. A D gene is named only where the DNA matches it firmly. Some rows have no size entry. The others give once, few or many, or a class for an expanded clone.

j_call clone_size d_call v_call cdr3_nt cdr3_aa
TRBJ2-7 NA TRBD1 TRBV29-1 TGCAGCGTTGCCCAGGGGGCTTCCGTCTACGAGCAGTACTTC CSVAQGASVYEQYF
TRBJ2-7 NA NA TRBV5-1 TGCGCCAGCAGTCGCGGATTAATTCTGGGCAGCGCGTCCTACGAGCAGTACTTC CASSRGLILGSASYEQYF
TRBJ1-1 NA TRBD1 TRBV6-5 TGTGCCAGCAGCGGACAGGGGTTGAACACTGAAGCTTTCTTT CASSGQGLNTEAFF
TRBJ2-2 NA NA TRBV6-6 TGTGCCAGCAGCACAAATCAGGCAACCGGGGAGCTGTTTTTT CASSTNQATGELFF
TRBJ2-7 NA TRBD1 TRBV27 TGTGCCAGCAGTCTAGGGACAGGGTTCTCCTACGAGCAGTACTTC CASSLGTGFSYEQYF
TRBJ1-5 NA TRBD1 TRBV7-9 TGTGCCAGCAGCTTGGACAGGGGAAATCAGCCCCAGCATTTT CASSLDRGNQPQHF
TRBJ2-2 NA TRBD1 TRBV28 TGTGCCAGCGGAGGACAGGGCAACGGGGAGCTGTTTTTT CASGGQGNGELFF
TRBJ2-7 NA NA TRBV5-4 TGTGCCAGCAGCTTGGAAAAGGGGTACGAGCAGTACTTC CASSLEKGYEQYF
TRBJ2-3 NA NA TRBV9 TGTGCCAGCAGCGTAGGATCGGGCATCGATACGCAGTATTTT CASSVGSGIDTQYF
TRBJ2-1 NA TRBD1 TRBV10-3 TGTGCCACTGCACAGGGGAGCTCCTACAATGAGCAGTTCTTC CATAQGSSYNEQFF
TRBJ2-7 NA NA TRBV19 TGTGCCAGTAGTAGCCTTCCGGGTAGCTCCTACGAGCAGTACTTC CASSSLPGSSYEQYF
TRBJ1-1 NA TRBD1 TRBV19 TGTGCCAGTAGTCCCAGACAGGGTGAAGCTTTCTTT CASSPRQGEAFF
TRBJ2-7 NA TRBD1 TRBV7-9 TGTGCCAGCAGCTTAGGAGGGGACAGCCCATACTTC CASSLGGDSPYF
TRBJ2-1 NA TRBD2 TRBV5-6 TGTGCCAGCAGCTTGGAACTAGCGGGGTGGAATGAGCAGTTCTTC CASSLELAGWNEQFF
TRBJ1-2 NA TRBD1 TRBV27 TGTGCCAGCAGTCCGTGGACAGGGTATCTTGGCTACACCTTC CASSPWTGYLGYTF
TRBJ2-5 once NA TRBV2 TGTGCCAGCAGTGTGCGGTCGTACCAAGAGACCCAGTACTTC CASSVRSYQETQYF
TRBJ2-1 NA NA TRBV14 TGTGCCAGCAGCCAAGAGGTGGGGGCCGTATACAATGAGCAGTTCTTC CASSQEVGAVYNEQFF
TRBJ1-2 NA NA TRBV12-5 TGTGCTAGTGGTTTGGGTGGGGGCTACACCTTC CASGLGGGYTF
TRBJ2-3 NA NA TRBV5-6 TGTGCCAGCAGCTCTTACGCCGGGACTGACGGCACAGATACGCAGTATTTT CASSSYAGTDGTDTQYF
TRBJ2-7 NA TRBD2 TRBV4-3 TGCGCCAGCAGCCAAGGACTAGCGGGAGACGAGCAGTACTTC CASSQGLAGDEQYF
TRBJ2-7 NA NA TRBV11-2 TGTGCCAGCAGCGCGCCCCACTACGAGCAGTACTTC CASSAPHYEQYF
TRBJ2-1 once NA TRBV27 TGTGCCAGCAGTTTATCGTCTACGATTGAGCAGTTCTTC CASSLSSTIEQFF
TRBJ2-7 NA NA TRBV6-5 TGTGCCAGCAGCATCGGTTCCACCTACGAGCAGTACTTC CASSIGSTYEQYF
TRBJ1-2 NA TRBD1 TRBV6-5 TGTGCCAGCAGCGGGACAGGGGATGGCTACACCTTC CASSGTGDGYTF
TRBJ2-7 NA TRBD2 TRBV6-1 TGTGCCAGCAGTGACGGACTAGCGGGCGAATACGAGCAGTACTTC CASSDGLAGEYEQYF
TRBJ2-7 NA NA TRBV2 TGTGCCAGCATCAGGCAGGGTGTCCACGAGCAGTACTTC CASIRQGVHEQYF
TRBJ2-3 NA TRBD1 TRBV25-1 TGTGCCAGCAGTGACCCTCCGACAGGGGGCGATCCAGATACGCAGTATTTT CASSDPPTGGDPDTQYF
TRBJ1-4 NA TRBD1 TRBV5-6 TGTGCCAGCAGCTTCGGACAGGGGGCGACTAATGAAAAACTGTTTTTT CASSFGQGATNEKLFF
TRBJ2-3 NA TRBD2 TRBV7-2 TGTGCCAGCAGCCCTGGGTACGGGACTAGTAGCACAGATACGCAGTATTTT CASSPGYGTSSTDTQYF
TRBJ1-1 NA TRBD1 TRBV4-1 TGCGCCAGCAGCCACGCAGGGGGCTCCACTGAAGCTTTCTTT CASSHAGGSTEAFF
TRBJ2-7 NA NA TRBV2 TGTGCCAGTAGCCGGGACTTCCCTCCCTACGAGCAGTACTTC CASSRDFPPYEQYF
TRBJ1-1 NA NA TRBV19 TGTGCCAGTAGTATAATTGCGGGGGACACTGAAGCTTTCTTT CASSIIAGDTEAFF
TRBJ2-1 NA NA TRBV10-2 TGCGCCAGTCAACTAGATTTATCGTGGGCCTACAATGAGCAGTTCTTC CASQLDLSWAYNEQFF
TRBJ2-7 NA TRBD2 TRBV4-2 TGTGCCAGCAGCCAAGCTTGGGGGGGTAGCTCCTACGAGCAGTACTTC CASSQAWGGSSYEQYF